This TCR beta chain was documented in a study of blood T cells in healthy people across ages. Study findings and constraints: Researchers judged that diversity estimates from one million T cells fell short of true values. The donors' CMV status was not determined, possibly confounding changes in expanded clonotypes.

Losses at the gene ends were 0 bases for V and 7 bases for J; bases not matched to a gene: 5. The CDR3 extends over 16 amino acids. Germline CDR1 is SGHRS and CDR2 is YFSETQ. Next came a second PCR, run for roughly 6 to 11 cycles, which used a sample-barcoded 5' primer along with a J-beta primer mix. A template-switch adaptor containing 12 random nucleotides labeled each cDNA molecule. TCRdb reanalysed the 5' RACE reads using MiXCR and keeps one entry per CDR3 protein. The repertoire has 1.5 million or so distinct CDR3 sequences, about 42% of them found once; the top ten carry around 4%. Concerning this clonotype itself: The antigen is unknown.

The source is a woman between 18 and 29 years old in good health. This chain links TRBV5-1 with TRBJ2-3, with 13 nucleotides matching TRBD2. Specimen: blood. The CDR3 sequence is CASSLGLAGGSHTQYF. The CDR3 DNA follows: TGCGCCAGCAGCTTGGGACTAGCGGGAGGAAGCCATACGCAGTATTTT.